These 21 T cell receptor beta chains originate from one sample sequenced in a study of tissue T cells after allogeneic stem cell transplantation. Clones were read by immunoSEQ multiplex PCR, and TCRdb kept only the in-frame ones, dropping some. The sample contains 5,500 to 7,000 clones, around 48% of which appear only once. Time point defined: mouse harvest day 7 after allogeneic transplant. Tail vein injection delivered 10^7 T-cell-depleted bone marrow cells and 10^6 splenic CD5+ T cells. Sequencing was carried out using gut tissue. The receptors stem from a female BALB/c mouse given C57BL/6 T cells with graft-versus-host disease after an allogeneic hematopoietic cell transplant.

A word on this clone: Germline and genes here are mouse. With the read ending 1 residue before the CDR3 end, the germline J gene is used to fill in that end. The sample contains more than one DNA sequence encoding this CDR3. The rearrangement uses TRBV26 and TRBJ2-3, with 7 nucleotides matching TRBD1. The CDR3 runs 14 residues. Losses at the gene ends were 3 bases for V and 1 base for J; bases not matched to a gene: 1. CDR1 KGHPV and CDR2 FQNQEV come from the germline V gene (reference sequence). CDR3: CASSLQGGAETLYF. The CDR3 DNA, read in part, is TGTGCCAGCAGTCTTCAGGGGGGTGCAGAAACGCTGTAT.

This clone occurred a few times. Germline and genes: mouse. Coverage ceases 1 residue before the CDR3 finishes, and the germline J gene fills in the end. The chain is built from TRBV15 and TRBJ1-6, with unresolved D. Being an ORF, TRBJ1-6 has a function that is uncertain. The V gene's germline CDR1 is SGHND and CDR2 FRSKSL. Trimming stripped 3 bases from V and 5 bases from J, with 5 bases between. CDR3 length: 13 amino acids. The CDR3 loop reads CASSFDNNSPLYF. The covered CDR3 bases are TGTGCCAGCAGTTTTGACAATAATTCGCCCCTCTAC.

To note about this clone: Mouse germline and gene names are used. The missing CDR3 end, 1 residue past where the read stops, is filled in from the germline J gene. The chain couples TRBV3 to TRBJ1-3, with a tentative D call TRBD1 (6 bases). V lost 5 bases to trimming and J lost 7 bases, with 15 bases between them. The length of the CDR3 is 14 residues. Germline-derived CDR1 and CDR2 are SNHLY and FYNGKV (reference sequence). CDR3 residues: CASSPGHLLNTLYF. CDR3 DNA, as far as it was read: TGTGCCAGCAGCCCGGGACACCTCCTCAATACGCTCTAT. The full variable domain, completed using reference TRBV3 and TRBJ1-3, is GPKVLQIPSHQIIDMGQMVTLNCDPVSNHLYFYWYKQILGQQMEFLVNFYNGKVMEKSKLFKDQFSVERPDGSYFTLKIQPTALEDSAVYFCASSPGHLLNTLYFGEGSRLIVV.

As for this clone: Mouse germline and gene names are used. Read coverage stops 1 residue before the CDR3 terminus; the germline J gene supplies the remainder. The chain recombines TRBV3 with TRBJ2-1; no clear D gene. Germline CDR1 and CDR2: SNHLY and FYNGKV (reference sequence). V was clipped by 5 bases and J by 7 bases, with 12 bases between them. The CDR3 has 13 residues. This chain's CDR3 is CASSPTGRAEQFF. The covered CDR3 bases are TGTGCCAGCAGCCCCACGGGGAGGGCTGAGCAGTTC.

Of note for this clone: Gene names are mouse gene names. The read ends 1 residue early relative to the CDR3; the germline J gene fills the gap. The chain carries TRBV3 and TRBJ2-7, with 8 bases fitting TRBD2. The trim removed 5 bases at V and 2 bases at J, leaving 5 bases unmatched. Germline CDR1 reads SNHLY; CDR2 reads FYNGKV (reference sequence). CDR3 length: 14 residues. CDR3 in amino acids: CASSPHWGTYEQYF. Partial CDR3 DNA: TGTGCCAGCAGCCCCCACTGGGGGACCTATGAACAGTAC.

This clone was counted only a few times. Gene names are mouse gene names. The read finishes 1 residue shy of the CDR3 end, and the germline J gene is used to complete it. The chain recombines TRBV13-2 with TRBJ1-5; no definite D call. The ends were cut back, 3 bases at V and 0 bases at J, with 7 bases in the middle. The CDR3 is 14 residues long. CDR1 and CDR2 from the germline V gene are NNHNN and SYGAGS (reference sequence). The DNA read from the CDR3 is TGTGCCAGCGGTGCCAGTTATAACAACCAGGCTCCGCTT. It yields the protein CASGASYNNQAPL. The full-length CDR3 reads as CASGASYNNQAPLF.

In regard to this clone: Mouse gene names apply. The CDR3 is cut off 1 residue early in the read; its end comes from the germline J gene. The chain carries TRBV13-3 and TRBJ2-4, with 7 positions matching TRBD2. The germline V gene encodes CDR1 NNHDY and CDR2 SYVADS. The CDR3 totals 17 residues. Unmatched junction bases numbered 10, after V lost 3 bases and J lost 0 bases. The sequenced part of the CDR3 DNA is TGTGCCAGCAGTGGGCGACGGGGGGGGGTGAGTCAAAACACCTTGTAC. As protein: CASSGRRGGVSQNTLY. The CDR3 reads in full as CASSGRRGGVSQNTLYF.

Comment on this clone: Mouse names are used for the genes. The read finishes 1 residue shy of the CDR3 end, and the germline J gene is used to complete it. The chain links TRBV16 to TRBJ2-1; 7 bases agree with TRBD2. The CDR3 runs 15 residues. With 1 base clipped from V and 3 bases from J, the junction kept 3 bases outside the gene matches. The V gene's germline CDR1 is SGHSA and CDR2 FRNQAP. The sequenced CDR3 bases are TGTGCAAGCAGCTTAGTGGGGGGTACCTATGCTGAGCAGTTC. It translates to CASSLVGGTYAEQF. The complete CDR3 reads CASSLVGGTYAEQFF.

Notes on this clone: Genes and germline come from the mouse. The read ends 1 residue before the CDR3 terminus; that terminus is restored from the germline J gene. The rearrangement uses TRBV4 and TRBJ1-3; D may be TRBD1 (5 bases). Germline V gene data show CDR1 as LGHDT and CDR2 as YNNKQL (reference sequence). Trimming pared 5 bases from V and 0 bases from J, leaving 8 bases between. There are 14 residues in the CDR3. This CDR3 reads CASSLRVSGNTLYF. CDR3 DNA (partial): TGTGCCAGCAGCCTCAGGGTTTCTGGAAATACGCTCTAT.

As concerns this clone: The genes are named according to mouse. The read halts 1 residue ahead of the CDR3 end, with the missing end drawn from the germline J gene. This chain joins TRBV26 and TRBJ2-1, with TRBD1 matching over 8 bases. Germline V CDR1 and CDR2: KGHPV, FQNQEV (reference sequence). V lost 4 bases to trimming and J lost 7 bases; unmatched junction nucleotides: 6. The CDR3 length is 14 residues. The CDR3 bases that were read are TGTGCCAGCAGTCCGTCCCGGGACAGGGCTGAGCAGTTC. Its protein is CASSPSRDRAEQF. The CDR3, in full, reads CASSPSRDRAEQFF.

In this sample, this clone is medium-sized. Genes and germline come from the mouse. The read ends 1 residue before the CDR3 terminus; that terminus is restored from the germline J gene. The chain carries TRBV26 and TRBJ1-4; 7 bases map to TRBD1. V gave up 2 bases and J gave up 4 bases; unmatched junction bases: 1. Germline-derived CDR1 and CDR2 are KGHPV and FQNQEV (reference sequence). CDR3 length: 14 residues. The sequenced part of the CDR3 DNA is TGTGCCAGCAGTCTGCAGGGGGTCAACGAAAGATTATTT. Residues: CASSLQGVNERLF. The full CDR3 protein reads CASSLQGVNERLFF.

With respect to this clone: The gene names here belong to mouse. The CDR3 extends 1 residue past the end of the read, so its final part is completed from the germline J gene. The gene calls are TRBV12-2 and TRBJ1-5; no clear D. The ends were cut back, 4 bases at V and 0 bases at J, with 9 bases in the middle. Germline assignment: CDR1 SGHLS and CDR2 HYDKME. The CDR3 contains 14 residues. CDR3 bases read: TGTGCCAGCTCCGGGGATTATAACAACCAGGCTCCGCTT. Amino acid sequence: CASSGDYNNQAPL. The whole CDR3 protein reads CASSGDYNNQAPLF. Full variable domain (missing parts from reference TRBV12-2 and TRBJ1-5): NSGVVQSPRYIIKGKGERSILKCIPISGHLSVAWYQQTQGQELKFFIQHYDKMERDKGNLPSRFSVQQFDDYHSEMNMSALELEDSAVYFCASSGDYNNQAPLFGEGTRLSVL.

This clone came up a few times. Germline and genes: mouse. Sequencing ends 1 residue short of the CDR3 end; the germline J gene provides the rest. The chain is built from TRBV26 and TRBJ2-7; TRBD2 agrees at 9 bases. Losses at the gene ends were 6 bases for V and 0 bases for J; bases not matched to a gene: 6. The CDR3 spans 15 residues. CDR1 and CDR2 (germline): KGHPV, FQNQEV (reference sequence). The CDR3 bases that were read are TGTGCCAGCAGCCCCCGACTGGGGGACTCCTATGAACAGTAC. Its protein is CASSPRLGDSYEQY. The entire CDR3 protein reads CASSPRLGDSYEQYF. The variable domain in full, with the rest retrieved from reference TRBV26 and TRBJ2-7, is NSKVIQTPRYLVKGQGQKAKMRCIPEKGHPVVFWYQQNKNNEFKFLINFQNQEVLQQIDMTEKRFSAECPSNSPCSLEIQSSEAGDSALYLCASSPRLGDSYEQYFGPGTRLTVL.

This clone was seen more than once but under ten times. Gene names are the mouse ones. The DNA read from the CDR3 is TGTGCCAGCAGTTCTGGAAATACGCTCTAT. Amino acids: CASSSGNTLY. In full, the CDR3 is CASSSGNTLYF. The rearrangement joins TRBV26 to TRBJ1-3; D is ambiguous. With the read ending 1 residue before the CDR3 end, the germline J gene is used to fill in that end. Trimming took 5 bases from V and 1 from J, leaving 0 bases between them. This CDR3 is 11 amino acids long. CDR1 and CDR2 (germline): KGHPV, FQNQEV (reference sequence).

Regarding this clone: Mouse germline and gene names are used. The read terminates 1 residue ahead of where the CDR3 ends, so the germline J gene completes it. The chain joins TRBV12-2 to TRBJ2-3, with 12 bases lining up with TRBD1. Germline loops: CDR1 SGHLS, CDR2 HYDKME. Losses at the gene ends were 2 bases for V and 3 bases for J; bases not matched to a gene: 2. CDR3 length: 15 residues. The sequenced CDR3 bases are TGTGCCAGCTCTCCGGGACAGGGGGCGGCAGAAACGCTGTAT. Translation gives CASSPGQGAAETLY. The CDR3 in full is CASSPGQGAAETLYF. The full variable domain, its missing parts supplied by reference TRBV12-2 and TRBJ2-3, is NSGVVQSPRYIIKGKGERSILKCIPISGHLSVAWYQQTQGQELKFFIQHYDKMERDKGNLPSRFSVQQFDDYHSEMNMSALELEDSAVYFCASSPGQGAAETLYFGSGTRLTVL.

Turning to this clone: The gene symbols are mouse symbols. The read finishes 1 residue shy of the CDR3 end, and the germline J gene is used to complete it. Other DNA sequences in this sample translate to the same CDR3. The chain links TRBV26 to TRBJ2-3; D is undetermined. V was pared by 3 bases and J by 0 bases, with 7 bases between. The germline CDR1 and CDR2 sequences are KGHPV and FQNQEV (reference sequence). This CDR3 is built from 14 residues. CDR3 residues: CASSLGSSAETLYF. The sequenced part of the CDR3 DNA is TGTGCCAGCAGTCTCGGATCTAGTGCAGAAACGCTGTAT.

Remarks on this clone: Gene names are the mouse ones. The CDR3 goes on 1 residue after the read ends, and that part is filled in from the germline J gene. The rearrangement uses TRBV16 and TRBJ2-2, with a tentative D call TRBD1 (6 bases). The V gene lost 2 bases and the J gene lost 0 bases, with 7 bases spanning the gap. This CDR3 is built from 15 residues. CDR1 and CDR2 from the germline V gene are SGHSA and FRNQAP. CDR3 DNA (partial): TGTGCAAGCAGCTTACAGGGGTCAAACACCGGGCAGCTCTAC. Its protein product is CASSLQGSNTGQLY. From start to end, the CDR3 is CASSLQGSNTGQLYF.

As for this clone: Each gene name is a mouse one. The read stops 1 residue short of the end of the CDR3; the missing end is completed from the germline J gene. The chain combines TRBV13-2 with TRBJ2-7; 10 nucleotides agree with TRBD2. Trimming cost V 0 bases and J 3 bases; bases outside gene matches: 0. The CDR3 is made up of 14 amino acids. CDR1 and CDR2 (germline): NNHNN, SYGAGS (reference sequence). CDR3 sequence reads: CASGDDWGGYEQYF. Partial CDR3 DNA: TGTGCCAGCGGTGATGACTGGGGGGGCTATGAACAGTAC.

Concerning this clone: Gene and germline names: mouse. The CDR3 end lies 1 residue beyond the end of the read and is filled in from the germline J gene. The chain employs TRBV20 and TRBJ1-3; D gene ambiguous. Germline V gene lookup returns CDR1 GFQATS and CDR2 STVNSAI. There are 13 residues in the CDR3. Trimming shortened V by 1 base and J by 0 bases, and 4 bases separated the two germline ends. CDR3 DNA, as far as it was read: TGTGGTGCTAGGGGCAGTTCTGGAAATACGCTCTAT. Protein: CGARGSSGNTLY. The whole CDR3 sequence is CGARGSSGNTLYF.

About this clone: The gene symbols are mouse symbols. The CDR3 extends 1 residue past the end of the read, so its final part is completed from the germline J gene. V usage is TRBV23 and J usage is TRBJ2-3; the table's D gene call, TRBD2, was not cross checked with the DNA. Germline loops: CDR1 KGHTA, CDR2 FQNQQP. This CDR3 comprises 15 residues. The sequenced part of the CDR3 DNA is TGCTCCAGCAGTCCCGACTGGGGTAGTGCAGAAACGCTGTAT. This translates into CSSSPDWGSAETLY. The full CDR3 is CSSSPDWGSAETLYF.

With respect to this clone: The gene names here belong to mouse. The CDR3 spells CASSRRGSQNTLYF. CDR3 bases read: TGTGCCAGCAGTCGACGGGGTAGTCAAAACACCTTGTAC. The chain couples TRBV26 to TRBJ2-4; no clear D gene. Read sequence stops 1 residue before the CDR3 end, and the germline J gene provides the missing end. V was trimmed by 4 bases and J by 0 bases, leaving 8 bases between them. The CDR3 loop spans 14 amino acids. Per germline, CDR1 KGHPV and CDR2 FQNQEV (reference sequence).